The 23 T cell receptor beta chains below come from one sample, sequenced in a study of cytomegalovirus exposure and HLA in healthy donors. PCR amplification relied on 60 Vbeta primers (plus 13 Jbeta primers). Here immunoSEQ multiplex PCR was the method, and the copy in TCRdb shows in-frame clones only, minus some. The sample contains about 150,000 clones, approximately 80% of which appear only once. Sequencing was carried out using PBMCs. Every receptor here comes from a man under 40 in good health and CMV-seropositive.

CDR3 sequence (DNA): TGTGCCAGCAGTTTCCAGACAAGCGGAAACACCATATATTTT. This codes for CASSFQTSGNTIYF. The rearrangement uses TRBV6-6 and TRBJ1-3, with D uncertain. Trimming removed 4 bases from V and 4 bases from J, with 11 bases in between. Germline V CDR1 and CDR2: MNHNY, SVGAGI (reference sequence). The CDR3 totals 14 residues.

This sequence joins TRBV4-2 and TRBJ1-3, with 9 bases aligning to TRBD1. Germline V lookup: CDR1 LGHNA, CDR2 YNFKEQ. This CDR3 contains 17 residues. With 4 bases clipped from V and 4 bases from J, the junction kept 11 bases outside the gene matches. This chain's CDR3 is CASSLGRGQGYGNTIYF. For the CDR3, the DNA is TGTGCCAGCAGCCTAGGTCGTGGACAGGGGTACGGAAACACCATATATTTT.

The V gene is TRBV29-1, the J gene TRBJ2-1; 9 nucleotides line up with TRBD2. Germline V gene data show CDR1 as SQVTM and CDR2 as ANQGSEA. The CDR3 totals 14 residues. V lost 6 bases and J lost 4; bases outside the gene matches: 7. In DNA, the CDR3 is TGCAGCGTCCAAGGACTAGCGACTTACAATGAGCAGTTCTTC. This gives the protein CSVQGLATYNEQFF.

The J gene is TRBJ1-1, the V gene TRBV29-1; the match to TRBD1 covers 7 bases. The V gene end was trimmed by 5 bases and the J gene end by 0 bases; junction bases not matched to a gene: 3. Germline V CDR1 and CDR2: SQVTM, ANQGSEA. This CDR3 has 13 amino acids. The CDR3 region has the DNA TGCAGCGTTCAGACAGGGTTGAACACTGAAGCTTTCTTT. The encoded protein is CSVQTGLNTEAFF.

The rearrangement links TRBV9 to TRBJ1-3; D might be TRBD1 (5 bases). V shed 4 bases and J shed 0 bases, with 11 bases lying between them. Germline CDR1 is SGDLS and CDR2 is YYNGEE. The CDR3 runs to 15 residues. This chain's CDR3 is CASSSGRASGNTIYF. The CDR3 DNA reads as TGTGCCAGCAGCTCCGGCAGGGCCTCTGGAAACACCATATATTTT. The full variable domain, completed using reference TRBV9 and TRBJ1-3, is DSGVTQTPKHLITATGQRVTLRCSPRSGDLSVYWYQQSLDQGLQFLIQYYNGEERAKGNILERFSAQQFPDLHSELNLSSLELGDSALYFCASSSGRASGNTIYFGEGSWLTVV.

In nucleotides, the CDR3 is TGTGCCAGTAATTCGGGGAGGGGCGGCGAGCAGTACTTC. Protein sequence: CASNSGRGGEQYF. This chain joins TRBV19 and TRBJ2-7, with TRBD2 identical over 7 bases. CDR3 length equals 13 residues. The germline V gene encodes CDR1 LNHDA and CDR2 SQIVND (reference sequence). Germline trimming cut 7 bases from V and 6 bases from J; bases unmatched to any gene: 9.

This clone has just one count. V is TRBV4-2 and J is TRBJ1-4; D not resolved. The V gene's germline CDR1 is LGHNA and CDR2 YNFKEQ. This CDR3 spans 13 amino acids. Trimming removed 4 bases from V and 3 bases from J, with 6 bases in between. In DNA form, the CDR3 reads TGTGCCAGCAGCCGGAGGGCTAATGAAAAACTGTTTTTT. Amino acid sequence: CASSRRANEKLFF.

The chain uses TRBV29-1 and TRBJ2-1, with 11 bases aligning to TRBD2. J gave up 8 bases and V 1 base, and 4 bases lay outside the gene matches. CDR1 and CDR2 from the germline V gene are SQVTM and ANQGSEA. The CDR3 sequence is 14 residues long. The CDR3 sequence: CSVEGLAGLYEQFF. CDR3 in DNA: TGCAGCGTTGAAGGACTAGCGGGATTGTATGAGCAGTTCTTC.

The chain couples TRBV7-9 to TRBJ2-5, with 8 bases lining up with TRBD1. The trim removed 4 bases at V and 1 base at J, leaving 5 bases unmatched. The CDR3 loop spans 15 amino acids. Germline V gene data show CDR1 as SEHNR and CDR2 as FQNEAQ (reference sequence). DNA for the CDR3: TGTGCCAGCAGCTCCCGACAGGGGACCCAAGAGACCCAGTACTTC. Its translation: CASSSRQGTQETQYF.

The chain combines TRBV27 with TRBJ1-5, with TRBD1 identical over 9 bases. CDR1 and CDR2 (germline): MNHEY, SMNVEV (reference sequence). V was clipped by 6 bases and J by 5 bases; unmatched bases: 5. The CDR3 extends over 14 amino acids. CDR3: CASREQGAHQPQHF. The CDR3 coding sequence is TGTGCCAGCAGGGAACAGGGGGCACATCAGCCCCAGCATTTT.

The rearrangement uses TRBV27 and TRBJ2-1; TRBD1 matches 8 bases. Germline CDR1 and CDR2: MNHEY and SMNVEV (reference sequence). V dropped 4 bases and J dropped 6; count of bases not matched to a gene: 8. This CDR3 is 15 amino acids long. Here the CDR3 DNA reads TGTGCCAGCAGTTCCACAGGGGGAAGTGGCAATGAGCAGTTCTTC. Encoded protein: CASSSTGGSGNEQFF.

The gene calls are TRBV10-3 and TRBJ2-7; 8 bases are a match to TRBD2. CDR3 length equals 15 residues. V shed 6 bases, J shed 0 bases, and the junction held 7 bases outside the gene matches. The germline CDR1 and CDR2 sequences are ENHRY and SYGVKD. The CDR3 DNA reads as TGTGCCATCAGCGGGGGTAGCGGGGTCTCCTACGAGCAGTACTTC. This encodes CAISGGSGVSYEQYF.

This clone was picked up a small number of times. V usage is TRBV5-6 and J usage is TRBJ2-3, with TRBD2 as a possible D gene (6 bases). The CDR3 contains 16 residues. V dropped 0 bases and J dropped 3 bases, with 14 bases sitting between them. From germline, CDR1 is SGHDT and CDR2 YYEEEE. The CDR3 loop is CASSLGWGDRTDTQYF. For the CDR3, the DNA is TGTGCCAGCAGCTTGGGGTGGGGGGATCGAACAGATACGCAGTATTTT.

CDR3 in amino acids: CASSPGTERYGYTF. The CDR3 DNA follows: TGTGCCAGCAGTCCCGGGACAGAACGATATGGCTACACCTTC. The gene calls are TRBV28 and TRBJ1-2; TRBD1 matches 7 bases. The trim removed 5 bases at V and 5 bases at J, leaving 8 bases unmatched. This CDR3 comprises 14 residues. From germline, CDR1 is MDHEN and CDR2 SYDVKM.

This clone was observed once. The chain joins TRBV29-1 to TRBJ2-1, with a possible D match to TRBD1 (6 bases). With 4 bases removed from V and 6 bases from J, the gap between germline ends came to 13 bases. This CDR3 is built from 13 residues. Germline V gives CDR1 SQVTM, CDR2 ANQGSEA. CDR3 loop: CSVVVPGVNEQFF. CDR3 DNA: TGCAGCGTTGTAGTCCCAGGGGTCAATGAGCAGTTCTTC.

This rearrangement joins TRBV5-5 to TRBJ2-7, with unresolved D. Trimming removed 3 bases at V and 5 bases at J, with 9 bases between. The CDR3 loop spans 12 amino acids. Looked up from germline, CDR1 is SGHKS and CDR2 is YYEKEE (reference sequence). CDR3 nucleotide sequence: TGTGCCAGCAGCTCTTTGGCCCACGAGCAGTACTTC. It translates to CASSSLAHEQYF.

The rearrangement uses TRBV5-6 and TRBJ2-3; maybe TRBD2 (6 bases). The germline V gene has CDR1 SGHDT and CDR2 YYEEEE. V shed 0 bases and J shed 0 bases, with 20 bases lying between them. This CDR3 is 19 amino acids long. DNA for the CDR3: TGTGCCAGCAGCTTGGTGCGGGGATCGGGGTTGAAAAGCACAGATACGCAGTATTTT. Residues: CASSLVRGSGLKSTDTQYF.

The rearrangement uses TRBV6-5 and TRBJ2-5; 7 nucleotides align to TRBD2. The better agreement between TRBJ2-7 and the DNA end casts doubt on the J call. The CDR3 spans 12 residues. Germline V CDR1 and CDR2: MNHEY, SVGAGI. The CDR3 sequence: CASRGGSYEQYF. DNA of the CDR3: TGTGCCAGCAGGGGGGGGTCCTACGAGCAGTACTTC.

This chain uses TRBV6-5 with TRBJ2-4; TRBD2 might be the D (6 bases). The V gene lost 6 bases and the J gene lost 6 bases, with 15 bases spanning the gap. The germline gives CDR1 MNHEY, CDR2 SVGAGI. The CDR3 has 14 amino acids. CDR3 sequence (DNA): TGTGCCAGCAGAAACGGGCTAGCGTCAAACATTCAGTACTTC. It encodes CASRNGLASNIQYF.

This rearrangement joins TRBV21-1 to TRBJ2-3; the D call TRBD1 from the table was never checked on the DNA. TRBV21-1 is described as a pseudogene. This CDR3 has 16 amino acids. CDR3 coding DNA: TGTGCCAGCAGCGACAAGGACAGGGCTAGCACAGATACGCAGTATTTT. Its protein product is CASSDKDRASTDTQYF.

CDR3 in amino acids: CASSQVGLAGVNEQYF. CDR3 DNA sequence: TGTGCCAGCAGCCAAGTGGGACTAGCGGGAGTAAACGAGCAGTACTTC. This chain links TRBV4-2 with TRBJ2-5, with 14 bases matching TRBD2. TRBJ2-7 explains the end of the DNA better; the J call may be wrong. CDR3 size: 16 residues. In germline, CDR1 is LGHNA, CDR2 YNFKEQ.

The chain's CDR3 is CASSSGSMAGELFF. The CDR3 DNA follows: TGTGCCAGCAGTTCAGGGTCTATGGCCGGGGAGCTGTTTTTT. V usage is TRBV28 and J usage is TRBJ2-2; D is perhaps TRBD1 (5 bases). V lost 4 bases and J 6 bases, leaving 12 bases between the germline ends. CDR3 size: 14 residues. In germline, CDR1 is MDHEN, CDR2 SYDVKM.

This chain links TRBV6-5 with TRBJ2-3; 12 positions match TRBD2. The germline V gene has CDR1 MNHEY and CDR2 SVGAGI. This CDR3 has 16 amino acids. The junction had 2 bases not matched to a gene; V was cut back by 0 bases and J by 4 bases. This CDR3 reads CASSYSTSGRADTQYF. DNA for the CDR3: TGTGCCAGCAGTTACTCGACTAGCGGGAGAGCAGATACGCAGTATTTT.